Each of the 14 T cell receptor beta chains below was sequenced from the same sample in a study of T cell repertoires in cytomegalovirus infection. Each CDR3 protein is one row after TCRdb ran MiXCR on the reads. The table shows 350,000 to 450,000 distinct CDR3 sequences, with approximately 18% occurring only once. Specimen: PBMCs. These receptors were collected from a human donor in good health (CMV status not recorded). Some clones in this sample may be carry-over from other donors' samples.

The J gene is TRBJ2-3, the V gene TRBV7-2; the match to TRBD2 covers 7 bases. The germline V gene has CDR1 SGHTA and CDR2 FQGNSA. V lost 4 bases and J lost 6; bases outside the gene matches: 10. The length of the CDR3 is 15 residues. This CDR3 is CASSYASGIWDTQYF. The CDR3 DNA sequence: TGTGCCAGCAGCTACGCTAGCGGTATTTGGGATACGCAGTATTTT.

This clonotype was seen a handful of times. The rearrangement joins TRBV19 to TRBJ2-1; TRBD1 agrees at 7 bases. CDR3 size: 15 residues. The V gene's germline CDR1 is LNHDA and CDR2 SQIVND (reference sequence). With 6 bases clipped from V and 0 bases from J, the junction kept 5 bases outside the gene matches. The CDR3 spells CASRFRDSSYNEQFF. CDR3 in DNA: TGTGCCAGTAGGTTCCGGGACAGCTCCTACAATGAGCAGTTCTTC.

This clonotype was seen a few times. The V call is TRBV9, the J call TRBJ1-6; unclear D gene. The CDR3 length is 18 residues. Trimming removed 1 base from V and 5 bases from J, with 19 bases in between. Germline CDR1 SGDLS, CDR2 YYNGEE. The CDR3 region has the DNA TGTGCCAGCAGCGTATCAGTCATAGGAGGGCCGGATAATTCACCCCTCCACTTT. Translated, it gives CASSVSVIGGPDNSPLHF.

This clonotype was counted ten times or more. The chain uses TRBV11-2 and TRBJ2-5, with 13 bases aligning to TRBD2. This CDR3 comprises 16 residues. CDR1 is SGHAT and CDR2 is FQNNGV in the germline V gene. The V segment lost 5 bases and the J segment 3 bases; nucleotides outside the gene matches: 6. CDR3 loop: CASSRTSGGHKETQYF. The CDR3 DNA is TGTGCCAGCAGCCGGACTAGCGGGGGTCACAAAGAGACCCAGTACTTC. Combining the CDR3 with reference TRBV11-2 and TRBJ2-5 gives the whole variable domain EAGVAQSPRYKIIEKRQSVAFWCNPISGHATLYWYQQILGQGPKLLIQFQNNGVVDDSQLPKDRFSAERLKGVDSTLKIQPAKLEDSAVYLCASSRTSGGHKETQYFGPGTRLLVL.

This clonotype came up a few times. The chain uses TRBV20-1 and TRBJ2-4; 8 bases agree with TRBD2. This CDR3 has 15 residues. The germline CDR1 and CDR2 sequences are DFQATT and SNEGSKA (reference sequence). V lost 0 bases, J lost 6 bases, and 7 bases stayed unmatched. This CDR3 is CSARESGTRGNIQYF. The CDR3 DNA reads TGCAGTGCTAGAGAGTCCGGGACTAGGGGAAACATTCAGTACTTC.

This clonotype was observed many times. The chain links TRBV19 to TRBJ2-2, with 7 nucleotides matching TRBD1. Looked up from germline, CDR1 is LNHDA and CDR2 is SQIVND (reference sequence). V lost 6 bases, J lost 2 bases, and 12 bases stayed unmatched. The CDR3 is made up of 17 amino acids. Here the CDR3 DNA reads TGTGCCAGTAGCTCTACCTTCGGGACAGAAAACACCGGGGAGCTGTTTTTT. Protein product: CASSSTFGTENTGELFF.

This clonotype was counted many times. J is TRBJ2-5 and V is TRBV12-3 or TRBV12-4; D possibly corresponds to TRBD2 (6 bases). CDR3 length: 13 residues. V dropped 6 bases and J dropped 1 base, with 9 bases sitting between them. The CDR3 loop is CASSLSGQETQYF. DNA for the CDR3: TGTGCCAGCAGCCTTAGCGGCCAAGAGACCCAGTACTTC.

This clonotype was counted only a few times. The V and J genes are TRBV9 and TRBJ2-7; no clear D. The CDR3 is 14 amino acids. CDR1 and CDR2 from the germline V gene are SGDLS and YYNGEE. With 6 bases removed from V and 0 bases from J, the gap between germline ends came to 13 bases. CDR3 nucleotide sequence: TGTGCCAGCAACCCCGGCCCGCGCTCCTACGAGCAGTACTTC. Amino acid sequence: CASNPGPRSYEQYF.

A few counts support this clonotype. The chain employs TRBV10-3 and TRBJ1-2, with a weak D call TRBD1 (5 bases). V was pared by 4 bases and J by 4 bases, with 16 bases between. CDR3 length: 15 residues. CDR1 and CDR2 (germline): ENHRY, SYGVKD. In nucleotides, the CDR3 is TGTGCCATCAGTGCGGGACCCCCAACGGGCTATGGCTACACCTTC. Translated: CAISAGPPTGYGYTF.

This clonotype was seen a handful of times. CDR3 DNA: TGCAGTGCTCCACCGACCGGGACTGGTGTAGATACGCAGTATTTT. Its protein is CSAPPTGTGVDTQYF. The chain couples TRBV20-1 to TRBJ2-3; D may be TRBD2 (6 bases). Germline loops: CDR1 DFQATT, CDR2 SNEGSKA (reference sequence). Deletions cut 5 bases from V and 5 bases from J, with 20 bases between. The CDR3 runs to 15 residues.

This clonotype turned up a few times. The chain couples TRBV28 to TRBJ1-1; TRBD1 might be the D (6 bases). Trimming left V 5 bases short and J 5 bases short, with 15 bases between. The CDR3 is made up of 14 amino acids. The V gene's germline CDR1 is MDHEN and CDR2 SYDVKM. The CDR3 sequence is CASSTLTGRTEAFF. CDR3 nucleotide sequence: TGTGCCAGCAGTACACTGACAGGAAGGACTGAAGCTTTCTTT.

The table lists this clonotype with many counts. The chain carries TRBV6-1 and TRBJ2-1; 7 nucleotides match TRBD1. The ends lost 8 bases at V and 4 bases at J; junction bases unmatched: 5. CDR3 size: 13 residues. CDR1 is MNHNS and CDR2 is SASEGT in the germline V gene. DNA for the CDR3: TGTGCCAGCGCCACAGGGGATTACAATGAGCAGTTCTTC. This translates into CASATGDYNEQFF.

The chain combines TRBV7-9 with TRBJ1-4, with 7 bases lining up with TRBD1. CDR1 is SEHNR, CDR2 FQNEAQ, per germline (reference sequence). This CDR3 is built from 15 residues. V lost 5 bases and J lost 6; bases outside the gene matches: 9. CDR3 protein: CASSPGTENYEKLFF. The CDR3 bases are TGTGCCAGCAGCCCCGGGACAGAAAATTATGAAAAACTGTTTTTT.

This clonotype was observed a few times. The CDR3 loop reads CASSPSSGGSTDTQYF. CDR3 nucleotide sequence: TGTGCCAGCAGCCCCTCTAGCGGGGGTAGCACAGATACGCAGTATTTT. The gene calls are TRBV7-2 and TRBJ2-3, with 10 bases that match TRBD2. Trimming cost V 5 bases and J 0 bases; bases outside gene matches: 5. This CDR3 region has 16 residues. The germline gives CDR1 SGHTA, CDR2 FQGNSA.